This T cell receptor beta chain was identified in a study of blood T cell repertoires in COVID-19. Libraries were prepared by immunoSEQ multiplex PCR; TCRdb keeps only in-frame clonotypes and omits some of them. The sample lists around 500,000 clones; approximately 85% were seen once. Trimming shortened V by 7 bases and J by 2 bases, and 18 bases separated the two germline ends. The CDR3 consists of 15 residues. From germline, CDR1 is MNHEY and CDR2 SVGAGI. Sequenced material: peripheral blood. The chain recombines TRBV6-5 with TRBJ2-7; tentatively, D is TRBD1 (6 bases). This TCR derives from a human donor in a cohort sampled during active COVID-19. The CDR3: CASNNGGRFPYEQYF. The CDR3 coding sequence is TGTGCCAGCAATAATGGGGGCAGATTTCCCTACGAGCAGTACTTC.